The 27 T cell receptor beta chains below were found in one sample sequenced in a study of shared clonotypes between healthy human individuals. Libraries were prepared by immunoSEQ multiplex PCR; TCRdb keeps only in-frame clonotypes and omits some of them. Of 2 million to 2.5 million clones listed, roughly 93% are singletons. The sequenced material came from naive CD4+ T cells from PBMCs. The sample's subset: CD45RA+ positively selected. The receptors were sampled from a man aged 18 to 29 in good health. Some clones in this sample may be carry-over from other donors' samples.

This clone appeared once. V is TRBV15 and J is TRBJ1-4; no clear D. The CDR3 loop spans 13 amino acids. CDR1 and CDR2 (germline): LNHNV, YYDKDF (reference sequence). The V end lost 0 bases, the J end lost 8 bases, and 7 bases lay between the germline ends. CDR3 sequence (DNA): TGTGCCACCAGCAGAGACTTTCGCGAAAAACTGTTTTTT. This sequence encodes CATSRDFREKLFF.

In regard to this clone: The same CDR3 is also encoded by other DNA sequences in this sample. The chain employs TRBV6-5 and TRBJ2-1; no clear D gene. CDR1 and CDR2 from the germline V gene are MNHEY and SVGAGI. The CDR3 runs to 14 residues. Deletions cut 2 bases from V and 1 base from J, with 6 bases between. This CDR3 reads CASSYGTSYNEQFF. CDR3 nucleotide sequence: TGTGCCAGCAGTTACGGCACGTCCTACAATGAGCAGTTCTTC.

The chain carries TRBV25-1 and TRBJ1-5; no firm D call. The CDR3 consists of 16 residues. Trimming cost V 1 base and J 10 bases, with 20 bases left between them. CDR1 and CDR2 (germline): MGHDK, SYGVNS. The CDR3 nucleotides are TGTGCCAGCAGTGAATGGGGTCAGCGAACTTTGAATCCCCAGCATTTT. It encodes CASSEWGQRTLNPQHF.

This clone occurred many times. The same CDR3 also results from other DNA sequences found in this sample. The rearrangement links TRBV5-1 to TRBJ1-4; the D is unclear. This CDR3 has 14 amino acids. The germline V and J ends were trimmed by 2 bases and 3 bases, with 8 bases remaining between them. Germline CDR1 is SGHRS and CDR2 is YFSETQ. CDR3 sequence (DNA): TGCGCCAGCAGCTTAAGGGCGGCTAATGAAAAACTGTTTTTT. Translation gives CASSLRAANEKLFF.

The V call is TRBV5-1, the J call TRBJ2-1, with D hard to call. Germline loops: CDR1 SGHRS, CDR2 YFSETQ. The CDR3 covers 15 residues. Trimming removed 4 bases from V and 0 bases from J, with 11 bases in between. As DNA, the CDR3 is TGCGCCAGCAGCCTGACTGATAGCTCCTACAATGAGCAGTTCTTC. It yields the protein CASSLTDSSYNEQFF.

This chain joins TRBV6-5 and TRBJ1-3; D perhaps matches TRBD1 (6 bases). CDR1 and CDR2 from the germline V gene are MNHEY and SVGAGI. The V and J ends lost 2 bases and 4 bases respectively, with 12 bases between them. The CDR3 runs 15 residues. The CDR3 loop reads CASSYGGAQGNTIYF. The CDR3 DNA is TGTGCCAGCAGTTACGGGGGGGCACAAGGAAACACCATATATTTT.

The chain employs TRBV7-8 and TRBJ2-1; 12 nucleotides align to TRBD2. Germline CDR1 SGHVS, CDR2 FQNEAQ. The CDR3 extends over 17 amino acids. Trimming cost V 4 bases and J 9 bases; bases outside gene matches: 13. CDR3 in amino acids: CASSSTRTSGKFGEQFF. The CDR3 DNA sequence: TGTGCCAGCAGCTCAACCAGGACTAGCGGGAAATTTGGTGAGCAGTTCTTC.

This sequence joins TRBV6-5 and TRBJ1-4; tentatively, D is TRBD1 (5 bases). The CDR3 length is 15 residues. Trimming cost V 0 bases and J 7 bases, with 12 bases left between them. CDR1 is MNHEY, CDR2 SVGAGI, per germline. CDR3 nucleotide sequence: TGTGCCAGCAGTTACTCGCCAGGGAGGAGTGAAAAACTGTTTTTT. The encoded protein is CASSYSPGRSEKLFF.

Only one count was recorded for this clone. V is TRBV4-1 and J is TRBJ2-3; 7 bases are a match to TRBD1. CDR3 size: 17 residues. V shed 0 bases and J 3 bases; nucleotides not matched to a gene: 9. Germline V gene sequence: CDR1 MGHRA, CDR2 YSYEKL. Here the CDR3 reads CASSQEGRGRGTDTQYF. The CDR3 region has the DNA TGCGCCAGCAGCCAAGAAGGCAGGGGCAGGGGGACAGATACGCAGTATTTT.

Regarding this clone: Other DNA sequences of this sample code for an identical CDR3. The chain combines TRBV18 with TRBJ1-1; no reliable D call. This CDR3 region has 13 residues. The V and J ends lost 6 bases and 2 bases respectively, with 10 bases between them. CDR1 KGHSH and CDR2 LQKENI come from the germline V gene. The CDR3 DNA is TGTGCCAGCTCGCCGCAGAGTAACACTGAAGCTTTCTTT. It codes for CASSPQSNTEAFF.

A word on this clone: This sample includes further DNA sequences coding for the same CDR3. This chain links TRBV27 with TRBJ2-5; weak D call: TRBD1 (5 bases). This CDR3 is built from 13 residues. The V and J ends lost 5 bases and 2 bases respectively, with 9 bases between them. In germline, CDR1 is MNHEY, CDR2 SMNVEV (reference sequence). DNA of the CDR3: TGTGCCAGCAGTCTGAGACAGCAAGAGACCCAGTACTTC. Amino acids: CASSLRQQETQYF.

The gene calls are TRBV25-1 and TRBJ2-7, with D perhaps TRBD1 (5 bases). Germline values: CDR1 MGHDK, CDR2 SYGVNS. This CDR3 is 12 amino acids long. V lost 5 bases and J 2 bases, leaving 7 bases between the germline ends. In DNA form, the CDR3 reads TGTGCCAGCAGTTCCAGGGCCTACGAGCAGTACTTC. Amino acid sequence: CASSSRAYEQYF.

The genes are TRBV6-1 and TRBJ2-5; possibly TRBD1 for D (6 bases). The V gene lost 8 bases and the J gene lost 1 base, with 11 bases spanning the gap. The CDR3 runs to 13 residues. From germline, CDR1 is MNHNS and CDR2 SASEGT. The CDR3 nucleotides read TGTGCCAGCGCGACAGGTTCCCAAGAGACCCAGTACTTC. It codes for CASATGSQETQYF.

The chain joins TRBV9 to TRBJ1-4, with D uncertain. Trimming removed 2 bases at V and 7 bases at J, with 18 bases between. Germline V gene lookup returns CDR1 SGDLS and CDR2 YYNGEE. CDR3 length: 16 residues. The chain's CDR3 is CASSVAPAEQGEKLFF. CDR3 nucleotides: TGTGCCAGCAGCGTGGCCCCGGCGGAACAAGGTGAAAAACTGTTTTTT.

This chain connects TRBV4-2 to TRBJ1-5, with 8 bases lining up with TRBD1. Germline V gene sequence: CDR1 LGHNA, CDR2 YNFKEQ. J gave up 2 bases and V 1 base, and 10 bases lay outside the gene matches. This CDR3 region has 18 residues. This CDR3 reads CASSQGGWTGRGNQPQHF. CDR3 coding DNA: TGTGCCAGCAGCCAAGGAGGGTGGACAGGGAGGGGCAATCAGCCCCAGCATTTT.

V is TRBV9 and J is TRBJ1-4; no reliable D call. V lost 6 bases and J lost 8, with 20 bases in between. This CDR3 spans 15 amino acids. Germline-derived CDR1 and CDR2 are SGDLS and YYNGEE. CDR3 bases: TGTGCCAGCACCCTCAGTTCGGGCGCGGGGGAAAAACTGTTTTTT. Its protein product is CASTLSSGAGEKLFF. The complete variable domain, with remaining parts taken from reference TRBV9 and TRBJ1-4, reads DSGVTQTPKHLITATGQRVTLRCSPRSGDLSVYWYQQSLDQGLQFLIQYYNGEERAKGNILERFSAQQFPDLHSELNLSSLELGDSALYFCASTLSSGAGEKLFFGSGTQLSVL.

The CDR3 nucleotides read TGTGCCAGCAGTTTGTCTAGCGGGAGTCGGACCGGGGAGCTGTTTTTT. Residues: CASSLSSGSRTGELFF. V gene TRBV28 combines with J gene TRBJ2-2, with 10 nucleotides matching TRBD2. This CDR3 is 16 amino acids long. Germline V gene sequence: CDR1 MDHEN, CDR2 SYDVKM. With V trimmed by 3 bases and J by 5 bases, 6 bases remained unmatched.

In regard to this clone: Within the sample, other DNA sequences also encode this same CDR3. The chain employs TRBV7-3 and TRBJ2-5; 8 bases match TRBD2. Germline CDR1 SGHTA, CDR2 FQGTGA. CDR3 length: 15 residues. V was pared by 2 bases and J by 1 base, with 3 bases of the junction left unmatched. In DNA form, the CDR3 reads TGTGCCAGCAGCTTAGGGCTAGCGGGCCAAGAGACCCAGTACTTC. Amino acid sequence: CASSLGLAGQETQYF.

This chain joins TRBV7-2 and TRBJ2-7, with 16 positions matching TRBD2. Trimming at V came to 4 bases and at J to 5 bases, leaving 5 bases not matched to a gene. The CDR3 has 16 residues. Looked up from germline, CDR1 is SGHTA and CDR2 is FQGNSA. CDR3 coding DNA: TGTGCCAGCAGCTCGGGACTAGCGGGAGGGTTGCACGAGCAGTACTTC. As protein: CASSSGLAGGLHEQYF. Complete variable domain (other parts from reference TRBV7-2 and TRBJ2-7): GAGVSQSPSNKVTEKGKDVELRCDPISGHTALYWYRQSLGQGLEFLIYFQGNSAPDKSGLPSDRFSAERTGGSVSTLTIQRTQQEDSAVYLCASSSGLAGGLHEQYFGPGTRLTVT.

The CDR3 DNA is TGTGCCAGCTCACTAGTCCCCCAGACAGGGGGAATCAATGAGCAGTTCTTC. Translated, it gives CASSLVPQTGGINEQFF. The chain carries TRBV18 and TRBJ2-1, with 9 bases identical to TRBD1. The CDR3 has 17 residues. Unmatched junction bases numbered 13, after V lost 4 bases and J lost 6 bases. The V gene's germline CDR1 is KGHSH and CDR2 LQKENI.

Of note for this clone: This sample also contains other DNA sequences that code for the same CDR3. The J gene is TRBJ1-1, the V gene TRBV6-5; no firm D call. Germline V gene sequence: CDR1 MNHEY, CDR2 SVGAGI. The CDR3 sequence is 11 residues long. Trimming left V 5 bases short and J 4 bases short, with 5 bases between. The DNA of the CDR3 is TGTGCCAGCAGTACCGGCACTGAAGCTTTCTTT. Residues: CASSTGTEAFF.

This clone was counted once. The genes are TRBV10-1 and TRBJ2-1, with 7 bases lining up with TRBD2. Unmatched junction bases numbered 7, after V lost 5 bases and J lost 6 bases. Looked up from germline, CDR1 is WNHNN and CDR2 is SYGVQD (reference sequence). The CDR3 extends over 14 amino acids. The CDR3 loop reads CASSRTGGSNEQFF. CDR3 nucleotide sequence: TGCGCCAGCAGTAGAACGGGAGGATCCAATGAGCAGTTCTTC.

The J gene is TRBJ2-3, the V gene TRBV5-4; 7 nucleotides match TRBD1. Germline CDR1 is SGHNT and CDR2 is YYREEE (reference sequence). This CDR3 spans 15 amino acids. V gave up 7 bases and J gave up 0 bases; unmatched junction bases: 8. Written as DNA, the CDR3 is TGTGCCAGCTCAAAAGGGGGACAGAGCACAGATACGCAGTATTTT. It encodes CASSKGGQSTDTQYF.

The chain is built from TRBV7-2 and TRBJ2-5, with TRBD2 matching 11 bases. Germline CDR1 reads SGHTA; CDR2 reads FQGNSA. V gave up 5 bases and J gave up 0 bases; unmatched junction bases: 2. This CDR3 comprises 15 residues. The CDR3 protein is CASSRTSGYQETQYF. The CDR3, as DNA: TGTGCCAGCAGCCGGACTAGCGGGTACCAAGAGACCCAGTACTTC.

The chain has TRBV7-9 and TRBJ1-1; D perhaps matches TRBD1 (5 bases). V gave up 5 bases and J gave up 6 bases, with 16 bases separating them. Germline V gene lookup returns CDR1 SEHNR and CDR2 FQNEAQ (reference sequence). The CDR3 has 14 amino acids. The CDR3 DNA reads TGTGCCAGCAGCCCACACAGGCTGGATGCTGAAGCTTTCTTT. This encodes CASSPHRLDAEAFF.

The genes are TRBV9 and TRBJ1-2; 11 nucleotides agree with TRBD1. V was clipped by 3 bases and J by 1 base; unmatched bases: 8. Germline V gene lookup returns CDR1 SGDLS and CDR2 YYNGEE. The CDR3 consists of 17 residues. The CDR3 region has the DNA TGTGCCAGCAGCGGTGGACAGGGGGCTTCCCGTAACTATGGCTACACCTTC. Amino acids: CASSGGQGASRNYGYTF.

The V call is TRBV4-2, the J call TRBJ1-1; 10 bases match TRBD1. The CDR3 loop spans 15 amino acids. V lost 4 bases and J lost 4; bases outside the gene matches: 6. CDR1 LGHNA and CDR2 YNFKEQ come from the germline V gene. The CDR3, as DNA: TGTGCCAGCAGCCCGGACAGGGGGGACGGCACTGAAGCTTTCTTT. Its translation: CASSPDRGDGTEAFF.